This is a list of T cell receptor beta chains from one sample in a study of blood T cell repertoires in COVID-19. Here immunoSEQ multiplex PCR was the method, and the copy in TCRdb shows in-frame clones only, minus some. The sample consists of 200,000 to 250,000 clones, approximately 80% of them appearing once. What was sequenced was PBMCs or T cells enriched from blood (not recorded which). All receptors derive from a man between 40 and 49 years old who had recovered from COVID-19. Both conserved end residues are part of each CDR3. The order of the fields is D gene, V gene, clone size, CDR3 length, J gene, CDR3 protein, CDR3 DNA. The D gene is left open where the match is weak. Only some rows state a clone size, as once, few, many or a class for expanded clones.

TRBD1	TRBV18	NA	14	TRBJ2-3	CASSPNRGTDTQYF	TGTGCCAGCTCACCAAACAGGGGGACAGATACGCAGTATTTT
TRBD1	TRBV5-1	NA	15	TRBJ2-3	CASSLTGGSEDTQYF	TGCGCCAGCAGCTTGACAGGGGGAAGTGAGGATACGCAGTATTTT
TRBD2	TRBV5-3	NA	18	TRBJ2-1	CARSLTSGRTRSYNEQFF	TGTGCCAGAAGCCTGACTAGCGGGAGGACCCGCTCCTACAATGAGCAGTTCTTC
NA	TRBV29-1	NA	14	TRBJ1-2	CSVEPPEGLYGYTF	TGCAGCGTTGAACCGCCGGAGGGGTTGTATGGCTACACCTTC
NA	TRBV19	NA	17	TRBJ2-7	CASSILSVLAHPYEQYF	TGTGCCAGTAGTATATTATCGGTCCTAGCTCACCCCTACGAGCAGTACTTC
NA	TRBV7-9	NA	13	TRBJ1-1	CASSNDGDTEAFF	TGTGCCAGCAGCAATGACGGGGACACTGAAGCTTTCTTT
TRBD1	TRBV7-3	NA	12	TRBJ2-5	CASSDRDETQYF	TGTGCCAGCAGCGACAGGGACGAGACCCAGTACTTC
TRBD1	TRBV28	NA	13	TRBJ1-2	CASSSQGARGYTF	TGTGCCAGCAGTTCACAGGGGGCGCGAGGCTACACCTTC
NA	TRBV28	NA	12	TRBJ2-5	CASGGSQETQYF	TGTGCCAGCGGAGGGAGCCAAGAGACCCAGTACTTC
TRBD2	TRBV11-2	NA	15	TRBJ2-7	CASSDPPSGSYEQYF	TGTGCCAGCAGCGACCCCCCTAGCGGCTCCTACGAGCAGTACTTC
NA	TRBV6-6	once	12	TRBJ1-3	CASSVNGNTIYF	TGTGCCAGCAGTGTAAATGGAAACACCATATATTTT
TRBD1	TRBV19	NA	14	TRBJ1-2	CASSATGGSYGYTF	TGTGCCAGTAGTGCGACAGGGGGGTCGTATGGCTACACCTTC
TRBD2	TRBV11-3	NA	15	TRBJ2-1	CASSSGLAGGNEQFF	TGTGCCAGCAGCTCCGGACTAGCGGGGGGCAATGAGCAGTTCTTC